This T cell receptor beta chain was identified during a study of T cell clonotyping in hematopoietic cell transplantation (dated by TCRdb to 2020 to 2023). For context, the study as a whole: Recipient samples taken before transplant were obtained following cytoreduction. In the study, over a hundred blood samples were gathered from a few dozen consecutive transplant recipients and their related donors. Patients were recruited between late 2015 and January 2017 and followed until late 2020 or death.

In the germline V gene (reference sequence), CDR1 corresponds to LNHNV and CDR2 to YYDKDF. The cysteine opens and the phenylalanine closes a CDR3 of 14 amino acids. Left in the record is the CDR3 DNA by itself, 42 bases read in frame from the first base. From V the trimming removes 4 bases and from J it removes 9 bases, while the gene matches leave 12 bases of the junction unaccounted for. As concerns this clone: The specificity of this receptor is unknown. No clone much larger than this one lies a single base away; base qualities are absent.

The time point label for this specimen denotes: recipient sample about 28 days before transplant, after cytoreduction. Blood from recipients was drawn roughly 28 days before transplant, then again at days 30, 100 and 180 after transplant. Using Nuclei Lysis Solution, genomic DNA was extracted from unfractionated peripheral blood mononuclear cells that were either fresh or cryopreserved. TCR beta CDR3 regions were amplified from genomic DNA with the immunoSEQ assay, a bias-controlled multiplex PCR using V- and J-specific primers. In a second PCR step, a proprietary barcode and Illumina adapter sequences were attached to the CDR3 amplicons. CDR3 libraries were sequenced on an Illumina MiSeq instrument. Concerning the study's data processing: immunoSEQ Analyzer 3.0 was used for export and quality control, with R Bioconductor and Immunarch used for downstream analyses. Repertoire metrics were calculated using only productive rearrangements within the normalized downsampled data set. Clonotypes larger than 5 templates in the normalized cohort were defined as pathologically expanded. The Inverse Simpson Index served as the measure of repertoire diversity. The non-normalized data set was used for CMV-specificity analyses so that all clonotypes could be captured. What TCRdb holds here is the immuneACCESS table cut down to in-frame rearrangements. Part of the clones is not present; checked against another copy, under half of the missing clones reflect an unresolved V gene, and the others are unexplained. D and trimming were read from the DNA, whereas the V and J calls and clone size are those reported in that table. Recorded for this sample are tens of thousands of clones; around 85% of them occurred a single time. The ten largest clones represent about 2.6% of the sample.

Study-wide findings and limitations: After transplant, TCR diversity in recipients dropped, and pathologically expanded clonotypes climbed progressively between day 30 and day 180. Only a small fraction of recipient repertoires overlapped donor repertoires, with over 95% appearing de novo at the given depth. Inverse Simpson Index values from donors and from recipients before transplant predicted broader TCR repertoire diversity after transplant. The sample size was limited, and because cells were not sorted, the contributions of CD4 and CD8 repertoires could not be separated.

The receptor was derived from a man aged 55 to 70 with acute myeloid leukemia. Some clones in this sample may be carry-over from other donors' samples. The chain is assembled from TRBV15 and TRBJ2-7, and 7 bases in between align with TRBD1. The material sequenced was peripheral blood mononuclear cells, taken before stem cell transplant. The DNA sequence is given as TGTGCCACCAGCATCGGAGGACAGGTCGTGGGGCAGTACTTC. Translated, this gives CATSIGGQVVGQYF.